This T cell receptor (beta chain) is drawn from a study of blood T cells in healthy people across ages. The ends were cut back, 8 bases at V and 4 bases at J, with 14 bases in the middle. Per the germline V gene, CDR1 is SEHNR and CDR2 is FQNEAQ (reference sequence). The CDR3 covers 14 residues. For the second PCR, which ran for roughly 7 to 11 cycles, a sample-barcoded 5' primer and a J-beta primer mix were used. TCRdb re-analysed the 5' RACE reads in MiXCR, keeping a single row per CDR3 protein. The sample carries about 1.1 million distinct CDR3 sequences, around two fifths recorded once. The V call is TRBV7-9, the J call TRBJ1-4; TRBD1 is a possible D gene (6 bases). Sequenced input: blood. This TCR was sampled from a man in his late teens or twenties in good health. CDR3 amino acids: CASAVGQLNEKLFF. The CDR3, as DNA: TGTGCCAGCGCCGTCGGACAGCTTAATGAAAAACTGTTTTTT.